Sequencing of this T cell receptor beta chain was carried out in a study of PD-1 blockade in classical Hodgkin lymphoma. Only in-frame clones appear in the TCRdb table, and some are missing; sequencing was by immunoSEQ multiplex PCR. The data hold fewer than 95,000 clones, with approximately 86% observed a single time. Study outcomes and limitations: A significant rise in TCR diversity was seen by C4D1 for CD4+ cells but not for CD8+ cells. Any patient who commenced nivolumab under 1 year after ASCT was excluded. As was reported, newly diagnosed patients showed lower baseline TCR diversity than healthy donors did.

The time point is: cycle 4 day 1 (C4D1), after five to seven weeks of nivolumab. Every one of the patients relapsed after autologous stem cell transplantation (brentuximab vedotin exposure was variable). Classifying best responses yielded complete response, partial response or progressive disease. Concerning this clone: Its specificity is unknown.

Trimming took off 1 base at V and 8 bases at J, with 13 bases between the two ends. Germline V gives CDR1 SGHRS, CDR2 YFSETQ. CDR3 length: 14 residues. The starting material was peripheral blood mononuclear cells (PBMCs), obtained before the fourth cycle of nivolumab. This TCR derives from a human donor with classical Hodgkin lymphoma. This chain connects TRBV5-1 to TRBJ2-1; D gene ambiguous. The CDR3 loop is CASSLMFRLDEQFF. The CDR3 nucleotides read TGCGCCAGCAGCTTGATGTTCAGGTTGGATGAGCAGTTCTTC.